Shown below are 22 T cell receptor beta chains from a single sample sequenced in a study of OX40 agonist ivuxolimab in advanced cancers. Repertoires were generated with immunoSEQ multiplex PCR, while TCRdb's copy carries only in-frame clones and drops some. This table holds 70,000 or so clones, 80% to 90% found once. The starting material was CD4+ or CD8+ T cells sorted from blood, obtained in a trial of the OX40 agonist ivuxolimab. Source of these receptors: an adult with an advanced solid tumor such as melanoma, head and neck, liver or kidney cancer.

This clone was seen just once. The gene calls are TRBV28 and TRBJ2-1, with 10 bases aligning to TRBD1. This CDR3 has 16 amino acids. Trimming at V came to 5 bases and at J to 5 bases, leaving 9 bases not matched to a gene. Germline values: CDR1 MDHEN, CDR2 SYDVKM. The CDR3 is CASSVWTGTGDNEQFF. CDR3 bases: TGTGCCAGCAGTGTGTGGACCGGGACAGGGGACAATGAGCAGTTCTTC.

The V gene is TRBV28, the J gene TRBJ2-1; D gene unclear. The V end was cut by 6 bases, the J end by 8 bases, with 14 bases between. Germline CDR1 and CDR2: MDHEN and SYDVKM. CDR3 length: 13 residues. The CDR3 coding sequence is TGTGCCAGCAGCCCTCGGGTTACGGATGAGCAGTTCTTC. Translated, it gives CASSPRVTDEQFF.

This rearrangement joins TRBV19 to TRBJ1-1, with D tentatively TRBD1 (5 bases). This CDR3 has 13 amino acids. Germline V lookup: CDR1 LNHDA, CDR2 SQIVND (reference sequence). For the CDR3, the DNA is TGTGCATCGTCAAGGGGTTTTAACACTGAAGCTTTCTTT. This codes for CASSRGFNTEAFF.

This rearrangement joins TRBV19 to TRBJ1-1, with 9 bases aligning to TRBD1. This CDR3 is built from 16 residues. The V and J ends lost 7 bases and 6 bases, in that order; junction bases with no gene match: 15. The V gene's germline CDR1 is LNHDA and CDR2 SQIVND (reference sequence). The CDR3 DNA sequence: TGTGCCAGTAAATCCCTGGGGACAGGGTTCCTCCCTGAAGCTTTCTTT. Translated, it gives CASKSLGTGFLPEAFF.

This clone turned up a few times. The genes are TRBV11-2 and TRBJ1-1; D is ambiguous. The CDR3 has 12 residues. Trimming removed 4 bases from V and 3 bases from J, with 6 bases in between. Germline CDR1 SGHAT, CDR2 FQNNGV. CDR3 sequence reads: CASSSGYTEAFF. For the CDR3, the DNA is TGTGCCAGCAGCTCGGGGTACACTGAAGCTTTCTTT.

For this clone: This same CDR3 is encoded by further DNA sequences in the sample. The chain joins TRBV19 to TRBJ2-1; D remains ambiguous. V was shortened by 1 base and J by 4 bases, with 5 bases between the two germline ends. Looked up from germline, CDR1 is LNHDA and CDR2 is SQIVND (reference sequence). The CDR3 sequence is 13 residues long. CDR3 protein: CASSIGGYNEQFF. The CDR3 nucleotides are TGTGCCAGTAGTATAGGAGGATACAATGAGCAGTTCTTC.

V gene TRBV4-3 combines with J gene TRBJ2-5, with D possibly being TRBD1 (5 bases). Trimming took off 0 bases at V and 5 bases at J, with 16 bases between the two ends. Germline lookup yields CDR1 LGHNA and CDR2 YSLEER. This CDR3 is built from 16 residues. The CDR3 DNA reads as TGCGCCAGCAGCCAAGATAGGGTTACAGGTACCGAGACCCAGTACTTC. Its protein is CASSQDRVTGTETQYF.

This chain links TRBV13 with TRBJ2-7, with D perhaps given as TRBD1 or TRBD2 (5 bases each). V gave up 4 bases and J gave up 0 bases, with 10 bases separating them. The CDR3 has 14 amino acids. The germline gives CDR1 PRHDT, CDR2 FYEKMQ (reference sequence). CDR3 sequence (DNA): TGTGCCAGCAGCTCCGGGACGTCCTCCTACGAGCAGTACTTC. Its translation is CASSSGTSSYEQYF.

This sequence joins TRBV7-9 and TRBJ1-3; D is undetermined. The ends were cut back, 1 base at V and 8 bases at J, with 15 bases in the middle. Germline V gene data show CDR1 as SEHNR and CDR2 as FQNEAQ (reference sequence). There are 15 residues in the CDR3. CDR3 bases: TGTGCCAGCAGCTTAGGAGTGGGAGGCCGGGACACCATATATTTT. This translates into CASSLGVGGRDTIYF.

This clone has just a few counts. In DNA, the CDR3 is TGCAGCGTTGAAAGTCGGACAGGAAACTATGGCTACACCTTC. It codes for CSVESRTGNYGYTF. This chain joins TRBV29-1 and TRBJ1-2; the match to TRBD1 covers 7 bases. This CDR3 has 14 residues. The V and J ends lost 2 bases and 2 bases, in that order; junction bases with no gene match: 5. Germline CDR1 and CDR2: SQVTM and ANQGSEA. Based on the CDR3 plus reference TRBV29-1 and TRBJ1-2, the full variable domain is SAVISQKPSRDICQRGTSLTIQCQVDSQVTMMFWYRQQPGQSLTLIATANQGSEATYESGFVIDKFPISRPNLTFSTLTVSNMSPEDSSIYLCSVESRTGNYGYTFGSGTRLTVV.

CDR3 nucleotide sequence: TGTGCCAGCAGCGCCCCACCGGAGGTTAGAACCGGGGAGCTGTTTTTT. Translated, it gives CASSAPPEVRTGELFF. The chain combines TRBV4-2 with TRBJ2-2, with D possibly being TRBD2 (5 bases). Germline V CDR1 and CDR2: LGHNA, YNFKEQ. The CDR3 sequence is 16 residues long. Trimming took off 5 bases at V and 5 bases at J, with 18 bases between the two ends.

The rearrangement joins TRBV12-5 to TRBJ2-1, with TRBD1 matching 9 bases. The junction had 8 bases not matched to a gene; V was cut back by 5 bases and J by 6 bases. Per germline, CDR1 LGHNT and CDR2 FRNRAP. CDR3 length: 15 amino acids. Here the CDR3 DNA reads TGTGCTAGTGGTCCGGGACAGGGTGGTTCCAATGAGCAGTTCTTC. Its protein is CASGPGQGGSNEQFF.

The chain recombines TRBV4-1 with TRBJ2-7; D not resolved. V gave up 0 bases and J gave up 3 bases, with 12 bases separating them. The CDR3 totals 15 residues. Per the germline V gene, CDR1 is MGHRA and CDR2 is YSYEKL. This chain's CDR3 is CASSQETRPYYEQYF. The CDR3 DNA reads TGCGCCAGCAGCCAAGAAACTCGGCCCTACTACGAGCAGTACTTC.

The chain has TRBV6-5 and TRBJ2-3; D gene ambiguous. CDR1 is MNHEY, CDR2 SVGAGI, per germline. The CDR3 consists of 15 residues. The V end lost 5 bases, the J end lost 6 bases, and 18 bases lay between the germline ends. The chain's CDR3 is CASSTPLVGWDTQYF. CDR3 in DNA: TGTGCCAGCAGTACCCCGTTAGTGGGATGGGATACGCAGTATTTT.

V and J are TRBV11-2 and TRBJ2-7, with D unresolved. V was shortened by 0 bases and J by 1 base, with 13 bases between the two germline ends. The CDR3 has 16 amino acids. Germline CDR1 is SGHAT and CDR2 is FQNNGV. CDR3 sequence: CASSLDSPIRSYEQYF. The CDR3 DNA reads TGTGCCAGCAGCTTAGATTCCCCGATTCGGTCCTACGAGCAGTACTTC.

The chain carries TRBV6-5 and TRBJ1-3; D is unresolved. CDR1 and CDR2 from the germline V gene are MNHEY and SVGAGI. V gave up 2 bases and J gave up 0 bases, with 8 bases separating them. The CDR3 spans 15 residues. CDR3 protein: CASSYGQGSGNTIYF. The CDR3 bases are TGTGCCAGCAGTTACGGCCAAGGCTCTGGAAACACCATATATTTT.

The V and J genes are TRBV7-3 and TRBJ2-7, with D possibly matching TRBD2 (6 bases). The germline V and J ends were trimmed by 2 bases and 9 bases, with 20 bases remaining between them. This CDR3 comprises 15 residues. CDR1 is SGHTA and CDR2 is FQGTGA in the germline V gene. This CDR3 is CASSLEGGIAGGQYF. CDR3 sequence (DNA): TGTGCCAGCAGCTTAGAGGGCGGGATCGCCGGGGGGCAGTACTTC.

The chain combines TRBV11-1 with TRBJ2-1; 9 nucleotides agree with TRBD1. Germline lookup yields CDR1 SGHAT and CDR2 FQDESV (reference sequence). Trimming took 0 bases from V and 9 from J; bases not matched to a gene: 6. The CDR3 extends over 15 amino acids. The CDR3 DNA follows: TGTGCCAGCAGCTTAGCTAGGACAGGGGTTACTGAGCAGTTCTTC. Residues: CASSLARTGVTEQFF.

V usage is TRBV6-1 and J usage is TRBJ2-2; TRBD2 matches at 7 bases. V shed 10 bases and J 2 bases; nucleotides not matched to a gene: 7. Germline V gene data show CDR1 as MNHNS and CDR2 as SASEGT. The CDR3 is made up of 14 amino acids. The CDR3 DNA follows: TGTGCCAACGGGGGACTAATCAACACCGGGGAGCTGTTTTTT. Its protein is CANGGLINTGELFF.

The genes are TRBV7-9 and TRBJ2-1, with D hard to call. Deletions cut 2 bases from V and 9 bases from J, with 5 bases between. Per germline, CDR1 SEHNR and CDR2 FQNEAQ (reference sequence). This CDR3 contains 11 residues. The CDR3 sequence: CASSLSLEQFF. DNA of the CDR3: TGTGCCAGCAGCTTATCTCTTGAGCAGTTCTTC.

The V call is TRBV5-6, the J call TRBJ2-7, with 12 bases identical to TRBD1. Losses at the gene ends were 2 bases for V and 6 bases for J; bases not matched to a gene: 3. The germline gives CDR1 SGHDT, CDR2 YYEEEE. CDR3 length: 14 residues. The CDR3 bases are TGTGCCAGCAGCTTTGGGACAGGGGGCTTCGAGCAGTACTTC. Translated, it gives CASSFGTGGFEQYF.

The V and J genes are TRBV27 and TRBJ1-1; possible D gene TRBD1, 5 bases. Trimming cost V 4 bases and J 5 bases, with 11 bases left between them. CDR1 is MNHEY and CDR2 is SMNVEV in the germline V gene (reference sequence). The CDR3 is 13 amino acids. Here the CDR3 DNA reads TGTGCCAGCAGTTACGGGCGGGGGACTGAAGCTTTCTTT. This encodes CASSYGRGTEAFF.